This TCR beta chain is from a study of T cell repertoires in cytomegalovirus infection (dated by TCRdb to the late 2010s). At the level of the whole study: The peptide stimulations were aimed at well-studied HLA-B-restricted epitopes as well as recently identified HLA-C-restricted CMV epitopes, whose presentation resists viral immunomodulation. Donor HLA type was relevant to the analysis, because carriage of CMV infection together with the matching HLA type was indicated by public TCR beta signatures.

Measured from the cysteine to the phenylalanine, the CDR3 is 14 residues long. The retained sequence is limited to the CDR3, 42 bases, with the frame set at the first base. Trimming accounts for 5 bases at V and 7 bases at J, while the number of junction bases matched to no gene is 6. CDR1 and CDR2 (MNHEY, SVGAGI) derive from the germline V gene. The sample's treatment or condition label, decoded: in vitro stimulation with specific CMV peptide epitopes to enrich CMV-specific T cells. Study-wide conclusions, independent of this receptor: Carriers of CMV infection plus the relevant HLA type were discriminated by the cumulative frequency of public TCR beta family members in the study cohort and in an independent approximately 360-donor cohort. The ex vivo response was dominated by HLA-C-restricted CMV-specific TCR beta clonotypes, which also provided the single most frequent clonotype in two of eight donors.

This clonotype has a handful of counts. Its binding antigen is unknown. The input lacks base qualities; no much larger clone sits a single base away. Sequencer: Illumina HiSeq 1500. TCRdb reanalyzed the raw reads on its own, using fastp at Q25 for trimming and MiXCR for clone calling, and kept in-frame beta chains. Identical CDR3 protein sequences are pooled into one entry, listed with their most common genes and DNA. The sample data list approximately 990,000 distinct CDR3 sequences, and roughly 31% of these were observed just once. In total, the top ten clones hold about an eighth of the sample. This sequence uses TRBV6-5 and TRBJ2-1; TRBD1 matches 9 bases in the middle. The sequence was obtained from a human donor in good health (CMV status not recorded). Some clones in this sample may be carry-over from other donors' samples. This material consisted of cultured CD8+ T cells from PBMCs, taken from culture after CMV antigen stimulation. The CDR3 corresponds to CASSNRDRENEQFF. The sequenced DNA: TGTGCCAGCAGTAACCGGGACAGGGAAAATGAGCAGTTCTTC.